Included here is one T cell receptor (beta chain) sequence, with context. Its target is not known. Patients selected for sequencing had displayed CD8+CD57+ cell expansion by flow cytometry. When blood sampling took place, the patients had received no therapy. Genomic DNA, serving as template, underwent TCR beta VDJ and CDR3 profiling. TCRdb used MiXCR to reprocess the reads, holding one entry per CDR3 protein. The sample has fewer than 300,000 distinct CDR3 sequences; around 82% are singletons. These data belong to a study of CD8+CD57+ T cells in acquired aplastic anemia. Across the whole study: DNA recovered from sorted CD4+ and CD8+ cells had a mean of 3.2 ug.

V was pared by 6 bases and J by 2 bases, with 18 bases between. Germline loops: CDR1 DFQATT, CDR2 SNEGSKA (reference sequence). The CDR3 is made up of 15 amino acids. Points from the study as a whole: There were roughly 28 CD8+ CDR3 sequences that occurred in both patients and controls. Controls did not differ significantly from patients in CD8+ Simpson's diversity.

The J gene is TRBJ2-3, the V gene TRBV20-1; D ambiguous. The TCR sequence derives from a human donor with aplastic anemia. Sample: sorted CD4+, CD8+, or CD8+CD57+ T cells (not recorded which) from PBMCs. CDR3 nucleotide sequence: TGCAGTGCCCCTTCCACTACCGAGTACACAGATACGCAGTATTTT. This codes for CSAPSTTEYTDTQYF.